A single sample is the source of the 10 T cell receptor beta chains below, sequenced in a study of blood T cell repertoires in COVID-19. TCRdb keeps only in-frame clones here, not all; method: immunoSEQ multiplex PCR. The profile shows 200,000 to 300,000 clones, approximately 86% of them singletons. Sequenced input: PBMCs or T cells enriched from blood (not recorded which). The receptors originated from a middle-aged woman with acute COVID-19.

The chain joins TRBV21-1 to TRBJ2-3; the D segment call TRBD1 is taken from the table without a DNA check. TRBV21-1 is termed a pseudogene. The CDR3 is made up of 15 amino acids. The DNA of the CDR3 is TGTGCCAGCAGCTTGACAGAAGTGAGCACAGATACGCAGTATTTT. It codes for CASSLTEVSTDTQYF.

The genes are TRBV19 and TRBJ1-2; D gene ambiguous. Between the trimmed V and J ends, which lost 9 bases and 8 bases, there was a span of 22 bases. This CDR3 contains 14 residues. Per the germline V gene, CDR1 is LNHDA and CDR2 is SQIVND (reference sequence). The CDR3 DNA sequence: TGTGCCAGCACTCTATTGAACCGGGTTCACGGCTACACCTTC. It yields the protein CASTLLNRVHGYTF.

This chain links TRBV2 with TRBJ1-1, with 11 bases aligning to TRBD1. This CDR3 has 13 residues. Trimming removed 6 bases from V and 4 bases from J; junction bases left unmatched: 1. Germline assignment: CDR1 SNHLY and CDR2 FYNNEI. The CDR3 bases are TGTGCCAGCAGGGGGACAGGGGGCACTGAAGCTTTCTTT. Amino acids: CASRGTGGTEAFF.

The CDR3 nucleotides read TGCGCCAGCAGCCAAGAGGATGGACTCTATGGCTACACCTTC. This translates into CASSQEDGLYGYTF. The chain recombines TRBV4-1 with TRBJ1-2; the D is unclear. This CDR3 contains 14 residues. V was shortened by 0 bases and J by 4 bases, with 9 bases between the two germline ends. Germline CDR1 MGHRA, CDR2 YSYEKL.

The V call is TRBV5-1, the J call TRBJ2-7, with D possibly TRBD2 on 5 matching bases. With 3 bases removed from V and 3 bases from J, the gap between germline ends came to 7 bases. The germline V gene encodes CDR1 SGHRS and CDR2 YFSETQ. The CDR3 spans 12 residues. The CDR3, as DNA: TGCGCCAGCAGCTCTAGCCTCTACGAGCAGTACTTC. Its translation is CASSSSLYEQYF.

The chain uses TRBV18 and TRBJ1-1, with 9 bases fitting TRBD1. The length of the CDR3 is 15 residues. J lost 0 bases, V lost 3 bases, and 2 bases had no gene match. Germline V CDR1 and CDR2: KGHSH, LQKENI. The CDR3 spells CASSPGTGLNTEAFF. Written as DNA, the CDR3 is TGTGCCAGCTCACCCGGGACAGGGCTGAACACTGAAGCTTTCTTT.

V and J are TRBV3-1 (or the pseudogene TRBV3-2) and TRBJ2-7; 7 nucleotides match TRBD2. Germline CDR1 and CDR2: LGHDT and YNNKEL (reference sequence). This CDR3 spans 15 amino acids. Trimming at V came to 4 bases and at J to 3 bases, leaving 9 bases not matched to a gene. The CDR3 loop is CASSRVLADHYEQYF. In DNA form, the CDR3 reads TGTGCCAGCAGCCGAGTGCTAGCGGACCACTACGAGCAGTACTTC.

The chain has TRBV19 and TRBJ1-6; 8 bases line up with TRBD1. The CDR3 is 15 residues long. J lost 7 bases, V lost 7 bases, and 9 bases had no gene match. Germline loops: CDR1 LNHDA, CDR2 SQIVND (reference sequence). The CDR3 spells CASISTGTGNSPLHF. The CDR3 region has the DNA TGTGCCAGTATTTCAACCGGGACAGGCAATTCACCCCTCCACTTT.

This clone has only one observation. Distinct nucleotide sequences in the sample also encode this CDR3. The chain links TRBV9 to TRBJ1-3; 8 nucleotides agree with TRBD1. The ends lost 0 bases at V and 3 bases at J; junction bases unmatched: 5. The germline V gene encodes CDR1 SGDLS and CDR2 YYNGEE. This CDR3 is built from 16 residues. DNA of the CDR3: TGTGCCAGCAGCGTAGGTGGCAGGGGGCTTGGAAACACCATATATTTT. It codes for CASSVGGRGLGNTIYF.

This chain links TRBV2 with TRBJ2-1, with 12 bases matching TRBD1. CDR1 and CDR2 (germline): SNHLY, FYNNEI. V lost 8 bases and J lost 7; bases outside the gene matches: 9. There are 15 residues in the CDR3. CDR3 in amino acids: CASSEGQGASNEQFF. The CDR3 region has the DNA TGTGCCAGCTCAGAGGGACAGGGGGCGTCTAATGAGCAGTTCTTC.